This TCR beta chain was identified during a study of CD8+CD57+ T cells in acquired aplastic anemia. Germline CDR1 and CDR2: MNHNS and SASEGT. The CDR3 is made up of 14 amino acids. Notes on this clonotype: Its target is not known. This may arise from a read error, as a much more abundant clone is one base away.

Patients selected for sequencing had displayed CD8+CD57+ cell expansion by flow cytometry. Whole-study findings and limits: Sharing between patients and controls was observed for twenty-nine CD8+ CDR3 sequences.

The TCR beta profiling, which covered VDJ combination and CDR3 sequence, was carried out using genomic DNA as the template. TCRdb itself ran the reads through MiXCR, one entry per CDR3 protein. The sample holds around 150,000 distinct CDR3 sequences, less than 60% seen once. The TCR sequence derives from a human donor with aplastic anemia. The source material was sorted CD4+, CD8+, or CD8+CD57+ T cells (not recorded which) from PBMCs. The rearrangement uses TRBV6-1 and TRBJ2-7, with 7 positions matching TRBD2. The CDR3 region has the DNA TGTGCCAACAGTGGGAGCGGGGCCCCCTACGAGCAGTACTTC. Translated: CANSGSGAPYEQYF.